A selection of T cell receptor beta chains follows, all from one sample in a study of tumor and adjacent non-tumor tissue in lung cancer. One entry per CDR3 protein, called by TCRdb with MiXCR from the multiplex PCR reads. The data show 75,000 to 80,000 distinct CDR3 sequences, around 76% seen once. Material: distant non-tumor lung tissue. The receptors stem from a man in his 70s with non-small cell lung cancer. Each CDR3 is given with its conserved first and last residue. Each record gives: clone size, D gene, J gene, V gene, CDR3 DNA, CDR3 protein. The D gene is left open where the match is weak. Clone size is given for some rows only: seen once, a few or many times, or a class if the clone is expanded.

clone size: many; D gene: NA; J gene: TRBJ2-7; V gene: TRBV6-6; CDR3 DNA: TGTGCCAGCAGTCAGGAGTCTGCGCAGTACTTC; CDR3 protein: CASSQESAQYF
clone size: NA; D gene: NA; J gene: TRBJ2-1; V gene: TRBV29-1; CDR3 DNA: TGCAGCGTTGAAGTGTGGGACTGGGCCTACAATGAGCAGTCCTTC; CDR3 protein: CSVEVWDWAYNEQSF
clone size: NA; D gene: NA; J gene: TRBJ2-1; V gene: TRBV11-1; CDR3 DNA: TGTACCAGCAGCTCGGTAGTTGGCAATGAGCAGTTCTTC; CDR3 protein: CTSSSVVGNEQFF
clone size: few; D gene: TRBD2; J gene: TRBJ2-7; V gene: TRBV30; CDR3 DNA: TGTGCCTGGAGTGTAATAGCGGGGTCCTACGAGCAGTACTTC; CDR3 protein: CAWSVIAGSYEQYF
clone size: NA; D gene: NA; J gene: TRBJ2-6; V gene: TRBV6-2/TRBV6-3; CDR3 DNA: TGTGCCAGCGGACCCGATAGGGGAAATTTTGGGGCCAACGTCCTGACTTTC; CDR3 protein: CASGPDRGNFGANVLTF
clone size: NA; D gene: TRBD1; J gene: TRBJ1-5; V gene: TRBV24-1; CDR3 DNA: TGTGCCACCAGTGACGGACAGGTAAAGTCCCACCAAGAGCAGCCCCAGCATTTT; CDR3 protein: CATSDGQVKSHQEQPQHF
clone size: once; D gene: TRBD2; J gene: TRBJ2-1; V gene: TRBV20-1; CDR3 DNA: TGCAGTGCACCCCGCGGGAGGATCGTCCCCAATGAGCAGTTCTTC; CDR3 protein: CSAPRGRIVPNEQFF
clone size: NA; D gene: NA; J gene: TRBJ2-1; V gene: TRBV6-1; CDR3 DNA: TGTGCAAGCAGTCCCGGGGTTGGGGGGCTGTTCTTC; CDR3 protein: CASSPGVGGLFF
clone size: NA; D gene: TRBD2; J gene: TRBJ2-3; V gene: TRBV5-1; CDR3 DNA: TGCGCCAGCGCCTCCTTAGCGGGAGAAGTAGATACGCAATATTTT; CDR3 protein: CASASLAGEVDTQYF
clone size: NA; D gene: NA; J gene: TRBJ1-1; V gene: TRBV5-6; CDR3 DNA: TGTGCCAGCAGCTCAACGTTGTGGGGAGACACTGAAACTTTCTTT; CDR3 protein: CASSSTLWGDTETFF
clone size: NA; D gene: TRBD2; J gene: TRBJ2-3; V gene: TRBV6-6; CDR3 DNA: TGTGCCACCCTAAAGACTAGCGGGCTCACAGATACGCAGTATTTT; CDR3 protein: CATLKTSGLTDTQYF
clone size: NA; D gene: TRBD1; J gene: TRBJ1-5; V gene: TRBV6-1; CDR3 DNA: TGTGCCAGCAGTAATAAGTTTCCGGGACAGGGAAGTAGCATTGAGCCCCAGCATTTT; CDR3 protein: CASSNKFPGQGSSIEPQHF
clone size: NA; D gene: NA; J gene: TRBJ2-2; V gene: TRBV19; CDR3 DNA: TGTGTCACTCAGAAAACCACAGGGCTCAGGGAGCTGTTTTTT; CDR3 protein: CVTQKTTGLRELFF
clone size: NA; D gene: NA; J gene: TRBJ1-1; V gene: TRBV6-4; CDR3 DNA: TGTGCCAGCTGTGCCACCCGAAACACTGAAGCTTTCTTT; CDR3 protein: CASCATRNTEAFF
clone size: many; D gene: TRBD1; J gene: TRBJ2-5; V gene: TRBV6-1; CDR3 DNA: TGTGCCAGCAGTGAAGCTCTCGGGACAGCCCAAGAGACCCAGTACTTC; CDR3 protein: CASSEALGTAQETQYF
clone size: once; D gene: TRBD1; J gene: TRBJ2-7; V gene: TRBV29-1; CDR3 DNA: TGCAGCGTCGCGCAGGGGGCTTACGAGCAGTACTTC; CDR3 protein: CSVAQGAYEQYF
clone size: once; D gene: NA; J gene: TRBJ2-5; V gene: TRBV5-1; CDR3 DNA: TGCGCTAGCAGCTTCTTGAGTTTGGGACTTACTGGGGGAGAGTCCCAGTACTTC; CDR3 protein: CASSFLSLGLTGGESQYF
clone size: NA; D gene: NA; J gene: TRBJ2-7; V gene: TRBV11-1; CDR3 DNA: TGTGCCAGAAGCTCCAGGGAAACGACCTACGAGCAATACTTT; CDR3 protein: CARSSRETTYEQYF
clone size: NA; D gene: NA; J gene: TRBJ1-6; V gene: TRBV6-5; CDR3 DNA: TGTGCCAACAGTAAAGCCGGGGCGGAGGTTTATTCACCCCTCCACTTT; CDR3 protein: CANSKAGAEVYSPLHF
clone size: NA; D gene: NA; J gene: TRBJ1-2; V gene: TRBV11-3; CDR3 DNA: TGTGTCAGCAGCTTAGGACACGGACGGACTTATGGCTACACCTTC; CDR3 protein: CVSSLGHGRTYGYTF
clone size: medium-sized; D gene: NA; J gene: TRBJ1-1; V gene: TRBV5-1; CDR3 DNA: TGCGCCAGCGGTTACAGGGAGGCCACTGAAGCTTTCTTT; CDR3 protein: CASGYREATEAFF
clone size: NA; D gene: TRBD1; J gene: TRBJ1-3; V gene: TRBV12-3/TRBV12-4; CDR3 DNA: TGTGCCAGCGGTCGTCCCGAGACAGGGATCGACTCTGGAAACACCATATATTTT; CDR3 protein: CASGRPETGIDSGNTIYF
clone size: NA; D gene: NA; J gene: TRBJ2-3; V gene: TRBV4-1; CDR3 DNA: TGCGCCAGCAGGCAACCTTTCCAGACAAGAACAGATACGCAATATTTT; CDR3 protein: CASRQPFQTRTDTQYF
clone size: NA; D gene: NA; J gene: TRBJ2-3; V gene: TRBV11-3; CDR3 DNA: TGTGCCGGCACCCGTCGGCAAGTAAGCTCAGATACGCAGTATTTT; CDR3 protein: CAGTRRQVSSDTQYF
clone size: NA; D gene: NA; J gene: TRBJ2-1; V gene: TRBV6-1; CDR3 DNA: TGTTCCGGCAGTGAAGACGTGGGACTCTTTGGCTACAATGAGCAATTCTTC; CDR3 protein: CSGSEDVGLFGYNEQFF
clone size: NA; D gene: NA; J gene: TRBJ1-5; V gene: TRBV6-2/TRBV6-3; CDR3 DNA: TGTGCCAGCAGTTTCCACAGGTTAGATCAGCCATTGCATTTT; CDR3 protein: CASSFHRLDQPLHF
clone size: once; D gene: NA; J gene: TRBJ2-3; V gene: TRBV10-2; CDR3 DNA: TGCGCCAGCAGGGAGGCGGCGGGTCTGGGCGCAGATACGCAGTATTTT; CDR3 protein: CASREAAGLGADTQYF
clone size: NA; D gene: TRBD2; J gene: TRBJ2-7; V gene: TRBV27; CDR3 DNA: TGTGCCAGCGGAGTATATGCGGGAGCAGCATACGAGCAGTACTTC; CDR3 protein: CASGVYAGAAYEQYF
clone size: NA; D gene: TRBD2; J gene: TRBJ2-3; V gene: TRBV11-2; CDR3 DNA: TGTGCCAGCAGCAGACTAGCGGGGACGGATACGCAGTATTTT; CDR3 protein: CASSRLAGTDTQYF
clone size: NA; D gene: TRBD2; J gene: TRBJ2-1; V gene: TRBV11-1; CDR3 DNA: TGTGCCAGCAGTCCGCTACCTAGCGGCAAAAACAATAAGCAGTTCTTC; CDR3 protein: CASSPLPSGKNNKQFF
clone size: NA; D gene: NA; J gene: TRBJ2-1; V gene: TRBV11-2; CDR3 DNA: TGTGCCAGCAGCTTAGAACGTCTAGGGCGGATTTCCTACAATGTGCAGTTCTTC; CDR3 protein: CASSLERLGRISYNVQFF
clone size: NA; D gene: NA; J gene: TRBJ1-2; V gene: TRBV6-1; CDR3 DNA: TGTGCCAGCAGCCTTCCGTTCGGAGGCAACACCTTC; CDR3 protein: CASSLPFGGNTF
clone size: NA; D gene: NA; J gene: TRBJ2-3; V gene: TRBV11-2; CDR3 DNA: TGTACCAGTAGCCCACAGCGGTTCTCAGATACGCAGTATTTT; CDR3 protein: CTSSPQRFSDTQYF
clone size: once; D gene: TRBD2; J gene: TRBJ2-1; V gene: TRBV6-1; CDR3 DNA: TGTGCCATCAGTGTTCCGGGAGGGCCGGGGTTGCTCGCCTACAATAGGCAGTTCTTC; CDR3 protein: CAISVPGGPGLLAYNRQFF
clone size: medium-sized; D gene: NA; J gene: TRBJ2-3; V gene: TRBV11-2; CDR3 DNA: TGTGCCAGCAGCTCTTACTCTGACACTGCTAGCACAGATACGCAGTATTTT; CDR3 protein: CASSSYSDTASTDTQYF
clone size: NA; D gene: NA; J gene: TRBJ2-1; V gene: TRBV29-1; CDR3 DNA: TGTAGCGTTGAATGGGCGAATGAGCAGTTCTTC; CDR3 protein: CSVEWANEQFF
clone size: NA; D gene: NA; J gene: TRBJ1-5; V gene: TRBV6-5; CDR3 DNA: TGTGCCAGCAGTTACTCGAACAATCAGCCCCAACATTTT; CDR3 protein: CASSYSNNQPQHF
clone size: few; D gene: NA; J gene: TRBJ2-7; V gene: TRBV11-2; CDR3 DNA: TGTGCCAGCAGCCTGAGACAGGTCTCCTACGAGCCGTACTTC; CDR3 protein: CASSLRQVSYEPYF
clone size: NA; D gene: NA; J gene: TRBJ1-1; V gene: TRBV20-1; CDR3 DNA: TGCAGTGCTAGAGGGGTTTTTGAAGCTTTCTTT; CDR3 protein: CSARGVFEAFF
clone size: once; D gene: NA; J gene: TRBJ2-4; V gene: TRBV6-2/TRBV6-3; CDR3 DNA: TGTGCCAGAGGACCCGTCAAAGGGGAAAAAATTCAGTACTTC; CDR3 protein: CARGPVKGEKIQYF
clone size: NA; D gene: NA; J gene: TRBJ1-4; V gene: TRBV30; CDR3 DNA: TGTGCCTGGAGTGTACGGGTTAATGAAAAACTGTTTTTT; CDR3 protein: CAWSVRVNEKLFF
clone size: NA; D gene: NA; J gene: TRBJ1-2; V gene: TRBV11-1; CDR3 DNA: NA; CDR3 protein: CARSLYRYGCTF
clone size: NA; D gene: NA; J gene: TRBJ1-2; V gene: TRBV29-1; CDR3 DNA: TGCAGCCTTATCCCCTATCAATCCTCGAGAGAAGATGGCTACACCTTC; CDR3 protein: CSLIPYQSSREDGYTF
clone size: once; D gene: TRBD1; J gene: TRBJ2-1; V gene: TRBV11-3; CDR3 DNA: TGTGCCAGCAGTAACATACTGGGGACAGAACACAATGTGCAGTTCTTC; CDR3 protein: CASSNILGTEHNVQFF
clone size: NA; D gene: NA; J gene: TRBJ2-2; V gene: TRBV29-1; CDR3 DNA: TGCAACGTTGGGGGGCCTGTGAACACCGGGGAGCTGTTTTTT; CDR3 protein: CNVGGPVNTGELFF
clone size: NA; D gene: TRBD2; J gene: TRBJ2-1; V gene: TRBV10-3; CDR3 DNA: TGTGCCATCAGTGAGTCTATGAGTAGCGGGGACAATGAGCAGTTCTTC; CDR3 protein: CAISESMSSGDNEQFF
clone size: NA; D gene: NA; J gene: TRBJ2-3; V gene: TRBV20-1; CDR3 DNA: TGTAGTGCTAGGGGGAACTCAGGTAAGCAGTATTTT; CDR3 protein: CSARGNSGKQYF
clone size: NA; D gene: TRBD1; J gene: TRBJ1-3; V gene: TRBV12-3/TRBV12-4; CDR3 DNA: TGTGCCAGCAATCGTCCCGGGACAGGGATCGACTCTGGAAACACCATGTATTTT; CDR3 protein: CASNRPGTGIDSGNTMYF
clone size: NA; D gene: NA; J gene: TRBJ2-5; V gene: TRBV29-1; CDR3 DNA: TGCAGAGTGGACGACAGATTCCAAGAGACCCACTACTTC; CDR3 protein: CRVDDRFQETHYF